Below, one TCR beta chain is given with its context. Sequenced by immunoSEQ multiplex PCR; TCRdb stores in-frame clones only, minus some. In the table there are 120,000 or so clones, approximately 84% of which are singletons. This record comes from a study of control samples from healthy donors and cancer patients. CDR3 length equals 13 residues. Trimming stripped 3 bases from V and 4 bases from J, with 7 bases between. The chain combines TRBV12-3 or TRBV12-4 with TRBJ2-1; TRBD2 might be the D (6 bases). The sample was blood. The TCR was taken from a man aged 18-30 years in good health. The CDR3 DNA reads TGTGCCAGCAGTTTTCGGGAGTACAATGAGCAGTTCTTC. Its translation is CASSFREYNEQFF.